Listed here are 32 T cell receptor beta chains from one sample, sequenced in a study of identical twins. MiXCR, run by TCRdb on the 5' RACE reads, gives a single entry per CDR3 protein. The sample records about 500,000 distinct CDR3 sequences, approximately 15% being singletons. This sample was also put to use in a study of yellow fever vaccine responses in identical twins.

Source material: CD4+ T cells sorted from blood. The receptor source for this set is a woman aged 18-29 years in good health.

This clonotype was observed a few times. The chain employs TRBV7-8 and TRBJ1-2; 9 bases are shared with TRBD1. This CDR3 contains 15 residues. CDR1 and CDR2 from the germline V gene are SGHVS and FQNEAQ. Trimming cost V 1 base and J 7 bases; bases outside gene matches: 7. The CDR3 coding sequence is TGTGCCAGCAGCTTAGGGGGGACAGGGCTCATTGGCTACACCTTC. Its protein product is CASSLGGTGLIGYTF.

This clonotype was recorded many times. The chain combines TRBV20-1 with TRBJ2-5, with a tentative D call TRBD2 (5 bases). V was pared by 8 bases and J by 4 bases, with 8 bases between. Germline CDR1 is DFQATT and CDR2 is SNEGSKA (reference sequence). CDR3 length: 10 residues. CDR3 sequence (DNA): TGCAGTACCGGGGTAGAGACCCAGTACTTC. Amino acids: CSTGVETQYF.

The chain uses TRBV12-3 or TRBV12-4 and TRBJ2-1; possible D gene TRBD2, 6 bases. Deletions cut 7 bases from V and 3 bases from J, with 22 bases between. This CDR3 is 17 amino acids long. This chain's CDR3 is CASNLQLGGVRYNEQFF. The DNA of the CDR3 is TGTGCCAGCAACCTCCAACTGGGGGGAGTGCGCTACAATGAGCAGTTCTTC.

The chain is built from TRBV12-3 or TRBV12-4 and TRBJ1-4; 7 bases match TRBD1. J was trimmed by 8 bases and V by 5 bases; bases with no gene match: 14. This CDR3 spans 16 amino acids. CDR3 coding DNA: TGTGCCAGCAGTCCCACACAGGGGAAGTTAGGAGAAAAACTGTTTTTT. This sequence encodes CASSPTQGKLGEKLFF.

The chain links TRBV22-1 to TRBJ2-3; TRBD2 was called by the table and not checked on the DNA. TRBV22-1 is a pseudogene segment. CDR3 length: 15 residues. This CDR3 reads CPGTSGLRSTDTQYF. In nucleotides, the CDR3 is TGTCCTGGGACTAGCGGGTTAAGAAGCACAGATACGCAGTATTTT.

The chain links TRBV14 to TRBJ2-3; D is undetermined. Trimming stripped 0 bases from V and 4 bases from J, with 5 bases between. CDR3 length: 13 residues. The germline gives CDR1 SGHDN, CDR2 FVKESK. The CDR3 here is CASSQDNPDTQYF. The CDR3 bases are TGTGCCAGCAGCCAAGATAATCCAGATACGCAGTATTTT.

In this sample, this clonotype turned up a few times. The rearrangement uses TRBV20-1 and TRBJ1-5, with 7 bases identical to TRBD1. J lost 3 bases, V lost 6 bases, and 11 bases had no gene match. This CDR3 spans 15 amino acids. Germline CDR1 reads DFQATT; CDR2 reads SNEGSKA (reference sequence). The CDR3, as DNA: TGCAGTGCCAGCCGGGACAGATTATACAATCAGCCCCAGCATTTT. This codes for CSASRDRLYNQPQHF.

The chain employs TRBV4-1 and TRBJ2-1; D call uncertain. Trimming took 4 bases from V and 4 from J, leaving 11 bases between them. Germline lookup yields CDR1 MGHRA and CDR2 YSYEKL. This CDR3 has 14 residues. The CDR3 loop is CASSPLERYNEQFF. The CDR3 DNA follows: TGCGCCAGCAGCCCATTGGAGAGGTACAATGAGCAGTTCTTC.

At least ten counts were recorded for this clonotype. The rearrangement joins TRBV12-3 or TRBV12-4 to TRBJ2-1; 8 bases align to TRBD2. This CDR3 is built from 15 residues. Unmatched junction bases numbered 10, after V lost 5 bases and J lost 7 bases. CDR3 in amino acids: CASSPLGGRKNEQFF. The CDR3 DNA reads TGTGCCAGCAGTCCATTGGGCGGGAGGAAGAATGAGCAGTTCTTC.

V gene TRBV27 combines with J gene TRBJ2-1; the match to TRBD2 covers 9 bases. The ends lost 1 base at V and 5 bases at J; junction bases unmatched: 3. CDR1 is MNHEY and CDR2 is SMNVEV in the germline V gene (reference sequence). This CDR3 has 15 amino acids. Here the CDR3 reads CASSLWSSGNNEQFF. The CDR3 DNA reads TGTGCCAGCAGTTTATGGTCTAGCGGGAACAATGAGCAGTTCTTC.

This clonotype turned up a few times. The chain links TRBV12-3 or TRBV12-4 to TRBJ2-1, with a tentative D call TRBD2 (5 bases). CDR3 size: 13 residues. V was trimmed by 6 bases and J by 3 bases, leaving 9 bases between them. The CDR3 DNA reads TGTGCCAGCAGGAGCCGGGACTACAATGAGCAGTTCTTC. Residues: CASRSRDYNEQFF.

The rearrangement uses TRBV2 and TRBJ2-7, with 7 bases lining up with TRBD2. This CDR3 region has 14 residues. Germline assignment: CDR1 SNHLY and CDR2 FYNNEI. V gave up 7 bases and J gave up 3 bases; unmatched junction bases: 9. The CDR3 loop is CASMYGTTYYEQYF. The CDR3 region has the DNA TGTGCCAGCATGTACGGGACTACTTACTACGAGCAGTACTTC.

J is TRBJ1-5 and V is TRBV6-2 or TRBV6-3, with D unresolved. The CDR3 has 13 residues. CDR1 is MNHEY, CDR2 SVGEGT, per germline. The V and J ends lost 2 bases and 3 bases respectively, with 5 bases between them. The CDR3 sequence is CASSYRNNQPQHF. The CDR3 DNA sequence: TGTGCCAGCAGTTACCGAAACAATCAGCCCCAGCATTTT.

This clonotype was seen a few times. J is TRBJ1-5 and V is TRBV6-1; 7 bases are a match to TRBD1. Looked up from germline, CDR1 is MNHNS and CDR2 is SASEGT. Losses at the gene ends were 7 bases for V and 4 bases for J; bases not matched to a gene: 4. The CDR3 is 13 amino acids. The CDR3 sequence is CASTDRQNQPQHF. The CDR3 DNA follows: TGTGCCAGCACGGACAGGCAGAATCAGCCCCAGCATTTT.

This clonotype has a handful of counts. The gene calls are TRBV28 and TRBJ2-4, with D possibly TRBD1 on 6 matching bases. In germline, CDR1 is MDHEN, CDR2 SYDVKM. The V end was cut by 3 bases, the J end by 0 bases, with 12 bases between. The CDR3 spans 16 residues. CDR3 sequence (DNA): TGTGCCAGCAGTTTTTGGACAGATATAGCCAAAAACATTCAGTACTTC. This gives the protein CASSFWTDIAKNIQYF.

As DNA, the CDR3 is TGTGCCAGCAGCCCGACACTTACGACTGGCACGTTCTTC. Translation: CASSPTLTTGTFF. The rearrangement joins TRBV7-2 to TRBJ2-1; no firm D call. The CDR3 covers 13 residues. The germline CDR1 and CDR2 sequences are SGHTA and FQGNSA. V was trimmed by 5 bases and J by 15 bases, leaving 20 bases between them. The variable domain in full, with the rest retrieved from reference TRBV7-2 and TRBJ2-1, is GAGVSQSPSNKVTEKGKDVELRCDPISGHTALYWYRQSLGQGLEFLIYFQGNSAPDKSGLPSDRFSAERTGGSVSTLTIQRTQQEDSAVYLCASSPTLTTGTFFGPGTRLTVL.

This chain connects TRBV6-5 to TRBJ2-7; TRBD1 agrees at 7 bases. The junction had 9 bases not matched to a gene; V was cut back by 10 bases and J by 6 bases. Looked up from germline, CDR1 is MNHEY and CDR2 is SVGAGI. The CDR3 sequence is 12 residues long. The CDR3 loop is CATGGQVGEQYF. As DNA, the CDR3 is TGTGCCACGGGTGGACAGGTCGGCGAGCAGTACTTC.

The sample holds a few counts of this clonotype. The chain uses TRBV6-6 and TRBJ1-5; D is unresolved. V lost 7 bases and J lost 1, with 5 bases in between. The germline V gene has CDR1 MNHNY and CDR2 SVGAGI (reference sequence). The CDR3 has 12 residues. CDR3 region: CASMGSNQPQHF. CDR3 DNA sequence: TGTGCCAGCATGGGAAGCAATCAGCCCCAGCATTTT.

A note on this clonotype: A junction boundary mismatches the germline segment, possibly from a read error. This sequence joins TRBV2 and TRBJ2-1; tentatively, D is TRBD2 (5 bases). The CDR3 spans 12 residues. CDR1 and CDR2 (germline): SNHLY, FYNNEI. Here the CDR3 DNA reads TGTGCCAGCAGCGAAGGACTGGTTGAGCAGTTCTTC. It codes for CASSEGLVEQFF.

This clonotype has more than one count but fewer than ten. V and J are TRBV7-2 and TRBJ2-3; 13 bases are a match to TRBD2. CDR1 SGHTA and CDR2 FQGNSA come from the germline V gene. With V trimmed by 0 bases and J by 8 bases, 5 bases remained unmatched. This CDR3 has 16 amino acids. CDR3 residues: CASSLALAGGLATQYF. The CDR3 region has the DNA TGTGCCAGCAGCTTAGCACTAGCGGGGGGGCTTGCTACGCAGTATTTT. Full variable domain (outside the CDR3, taken from reference TRBV7-2 and TRBJ2-3): GAGVSQSPSNKVTEKGKDVELRCDPISGHTALYWYRQSLGQGLEFLIYFQGNSAPDKSGLPSDRFSAERTGGSVSTLTIQRTQQEDSAVYLCASSLALAGGLATQYFGPGTRLTVL.

This clonotype occurred a few times. CDR3 sequence (DNA): TGTGCCTGGAGTGTAAGGGCAGGGTGGACCGGGGAGCTGTTTTTT. It is translated as CAWSVRAGWTGELFF. This chain connects TRBV30 to TRBJ2-2, with D maybe TRBD1 (5 bases). With 0 bases removed from V and 5 bases from J, the gap between germline ends came to 13 bases. CDR3 size: 15 residues. Per the germline V gene, CDR1 is GTSNPN and CDR2 is SVGIG (reference sequence).

There are a few counts of this clonotype. V usage is TRBV7-9 and J usage is TRBJ2-7; TRBD2 matches at 14 bases. V shed 4 bases, J shed 3 bases, and the junction held 5 bases outside the gene matches. Germline V CDR1 and CDR2: SEHNR, FQNEAQ (reference sequence). The CDR3 loop spans 16 amino acids. CDR3 sequence (DNA): TGTGCCAGCAGCTCAAGGACTAGCGGGGGGATCTACGAGCAGTACTTC. Encoded protein: CASSSRTSGGIYEQYF.

Here the CDR3 reads CASRNSGTRMDTQYF. CDR3 DNA: TGTGCCAGCAGAAATAGCGGGACCCGGATGGATACGCAGTATTTT. The genes are TRBV2 and TRBJ2-3, with 8 bases that match TRBD2. There are 15 residues in the CDR3. CDR1 is SNHLY and CDR2 is FYNNEI in the germline V gene. Trimming cost V 6 bases and J 6 bases; bases outside gene matches: 11. Supplemented by reference TRBV2 and TRBJ2-3, the full variable domain reads EPEVTQTPSHQVTQMGQEVILRCVPISNHLYFYWYRQILGQKVEFLVSFYNNEISEKSEIFDDQFSVERPDGSNFTLKIRSTKLEDSAMYFCASRNSGTRMDTQYFGPGTRLTVL.

A single count supports this clonotype. The rearrangement links TRBV7-9 to TRBJ1-2; 10 bases map to TRBD1. V gave up 2 bases and J gave up 8 bases; unmatched junction bases: 11. The CDR3 length is 16 residues. Germline V gene data show CDR1 as SEHNR and CDR2 as FQNEAQ (reference sequence). In nucleotides, the CDR3 is TGTGCCAGCAGCTTAAATGGGGACAGGGGATCGCGAGGCTACACCTTC. It encodes CASSLNGDRGSRGYTF.

The chain couples TRBV9 to TRBJ2-1; 10 bases are shared with TRBD1. V lost 4 bases and J lost 12; bases outside the gene matches: 10. The V gene's germline CDR1 is SGDLS and CDR2 YYNGEE. This CDR3 region has 14 residues. CDR3 sequence (DNA): TGTGCCAGCAGCCAGGGACAGGGGACTACAGGGCAGTTCTTC. Amino acid sequence: CASSQGQGTTGQFF. Full variable domain (missing parts from reference TRBV9 and TRBJ2-1): DSGVTQTPKHLITATGQRVTLRCSPRSGDLSVYWYQQSLDQGLQFLIQYYNGEERAKGNILERFSAQQFPDLHSELNLSSLELGDSALYFCASSQGQGTTGQFFGPGTRLTVL.

This clonotype was detected only a few times. The chain uses TRBV5-1 and TRBJ2-3; tentatively, D is TRBD2 (6 bases). The V gene's germline CDR1 is SGHRS and CDR2 YFSETQ. With 2 bases removed from V and 3 bases from J, the gap between germline ends came to 19 bases. This CDR3 has 17 amino acids. The CDR3 region has the DNA TGCGCCAGCAGCTTCGGAGGGAGGAGTGGTAGGACAGATACGCAGTATTTT. Encoded protein: CASSFGGRSGRTDTQYF.

This clonotype was found many times. V gene TRBV29-1 combines with J gene TRBJ2-4; the D gene could be TRBD1 or TRBD2 (5 bases each). This CDR3 spans 11 amino acids. V dropped 6 bases and J dropped 8 bases, with 11 bases sitting between them. CDR1 is SQVTM, CDR2 ANQGSEA, per germline. CDR3 loop: CSVRDPDIQYF. The CDR3 nucleotides read TGCAGCGTCCGGGACCCAGACATTCAGTACTTC.

This clonotype has only a few counts. This rearrangement joins TRBV28 to TRBJ2-2; no firm D call. The germline CDR1 and CDR2 sequences are MDHEN and SYDVKM. This CDR3 is 16 amino acids long. V lost 1 base and J 0 bases, leaving 9 bases between the germline ends. This chain's CDR3 is CASSLLGISNTGELFF. CDR3 coding DNA: TGTGCCAGCAGTTTATTGGGCATTTCGAACACCGGGGAGCTGTTTTTT.

As regards this clonotype: A much larger clone differs by one base, so this may be a read error. No conserved phenylalanine or tryptophan is present at the end of the CDR3, so a read error is the likely explanation. The V gene is TRBV7-9, the J gene TRBJ2-7; 7 nucleotides match TRBD2. The CDR3 length is 14 residues. The trim removed 3 bases at V and 4 bases at J, leaving 6 bases unmatched. From germline, CDR1 is SEHNR and CDR2 FQNEAQ (reference sequence). CDR3 in amino acids: CASSFSAGPYEQYL. In DNA form, the CDR3 reads TGTGCCAGCAGCTTCTCAGCGGGGCCGTACGAGCAGTACTTG.

The J gene is TRBJ2-5, the V gene TRBV12-3 or TRBV12-4; D remains unclear. The length of the CDR3 is 17 residues. Trimming took off 3 bases at V and 5 bases at J, with 22 bases between the two ends. CDR3 loop: CASSFGANKVPRETQYF. In nucleotides, the CDR3 is TGTGCCAGCAGTTTTGGAGCTAACAAAGTCCCCCGGGAGACCCAGTACTTC.

The table lists this clonotype with a few counts. V usage is TRBV30 and J usage is TRBJ2-5; tentatively, D is TRBD1 (6 bases). The CDR3 loop spans 12 amino acids. Trimming took 7 bases from V and 5 from J, leaving 14 bases between them. Germline V gene lookup returns CDR1 GTSNPN and CDR2 SVGIG (reference sequence). The CDR3 bases are TGTGCCTCTCAGGGGACCCCGGAGACCCAGTACTTC. Translating gives CASQGTPETQYF.

The rearrangement uses TRBV18 and TRBJ2-7, with D uncertain. CDR3 size: 15 residues. CDR1 and CDR2 (germline): KGHSH, LQKENI. V shed 2 bases and J shed 2 bases, with 13 bases lying between them. In nucleotides, the CDR3 is TGTGCCAGCTCACCATCAATTGCACCAACCTACGAGCAGTACTTC. This codes for CASSPSIAPTYEQYF.